The 22 T cell receptor beta chains below were found in one sample sequenced in a study of blood T cell repertoires in COVID-19. The method was immunoSEQ multiplex PCR; TCRdb's version includes in-frame clones alone and lacks a portion of them. Among roughly 57,000 clones, more than 85% were seen once, and the ten largest hold over 3%. Sequenced material: peripheral blood. These receptors were taken from a human donor in a cohort sampled during active COVID-19.

The chain employs TRBV27 and TRBJ2-1; possible D gene TRBD2, 6 bases. This CDR3 is built from 13 residues. V was shortened by 5 bases and J by 9 bases, with 14 bases between the two germline ends. The V gene's germline CDR1 is MNHEY and CDR2 SMNVEV (reference sequence). CDR3 sequence (DNA): TGTGCCAGCAGTCCCGCGGGGTATCGTGAGCAGTTCTTC. Translation: CASSPAGYREQFF.

This chain links TRBV6-1 with TRBJ1-5, with D perhaps TRBD1 (6 bases). V lost 6 bases to trimming and J lost 5 bases, with 26 bases between them. The CDR3 totals 18 residues. CDR1 and CDR2 from the germline V gene are MNHNS and SASEGT. The CDR3 DNA sequence: TGTGCCAGCAGCGAAATGGACAGCCCCGGCGGGGGTTATCAGCCCCAGCATTTT. The encoded protein is CASSEMDSPGGGYQPQHF.

The V gene is TRBV11-1, the J gene TRBJ1-1; weak D call: TRBD1 (6 bases). Trimming pared 2 bases from V and 5 bases from J, leaving 12 bases between. CDR1 and CDR2 (germline): SGHAT, FQDESV (reference sequence). This CDR3 spans 14 amino acids. The CDR3 DNA reads as TGTGCCAGCAGCTTAATGGGGGCGCGGACTGAAGCTTTCTTT. Protein product: CASSLMGARTEAFF.

This chain joins TRBV30 and TRBJ1-2; maybe TRBD1 (5 bases). CDR1 is GTSNPN, CDR2 SVGIG, per germline (reference sequence). The CDR3 contains 16 residues. V was shortened by 2 bases and J by 3 bases, with 19 bases between the two germline ends. This chain's CDR3 is CAWSSLGGSIDYGYTF. In nucleotides, the CDR3 is TGTGCCTGGAGTTCCTTGGGGGGGAGTATTGACTATGGCTACACCTTC. Full variable domain (missing parts from reference TRBV30 and TRBJ1-2): SQTIHQWPATLVQPVGSPLSLECTVEGTSNPNLYWYRQAAGRGLQLLFYSVGIGQISSEVPQNLSASRPQDRQFILSSKKLLLSDSGFYLCAWSSLGGSIDYGYTFGSGTRLTVV.

V and J are TRBV6-2 or TRBV6-3 and TRBJ2-5, with D perhaps matching TRBD1 (7 bases). CDR1 MNHEY and CDR2 SVGEGT come from the germline V gene. Trimming shortened V by 5 bases and J by 5 bases, and 18 bases separated the two germline ends. The CDR3 length is 15 residues. CDR3 residues: CASSPKRRGPETQYF. The CDR3 DNA sequence: TGTGCCAGCAGTCCCAAAAGGAGGGGGCCCGAGACCCAGTACTTC.

The chain employs TRBV10-3 and TRBJ2-7; a weak D match, TRBD1 (5 bases). The CDR3 loop spans 14 amino acids. V was clipped by 5 bases and J by 6 bases, with 17 bases between them. Germline V gives CDR1 ENHRY, CDR2 SYGVKD. The CDR3 DNA sequence: TGTGCCATCAGTAGGGGCCCTCAAGTCTCCGAGCAGTACGTC. This gives the protein CAISRGPQVSEQYV.

The chain couples TRBV9 to TRBJ1-1; D is unclear. The CDR3 runs 15 residues. V gave up 0 bases and J gave up 0 bases, with 9 bases separating them. The germline CDR1 and CDR2 sequences are SGDLS and YYNGEE. CDR3 sequence reads: CASSVAPPVNTEAFF. In DNA form, the CDR3 reads TGTGCCAGCAGCGTAGCCCCCCCGGTGAACACTGAAGCTTTCTTT.

This chain uses TRBV3-1 (or the pseudogene TRBV3-2) with TRBJ2-7, with TRBD2 matching 7 bases. Germline CDR1 LGHDT, CDR2 YNNKEL (reference sequence). This CDR3 contains 13 residues. Trimming removed 4 bases from V and 6 bases from J; junction bases left unmatched: 6. The CDR3 loop reads CASSPLGGVEQYF. DNA for the CDR3: TGTGCCAGCAGCCCATTGGGAGGGGTCGAGCAGTACTTC.

The chain has TRBV7-2 and TRBJ1-1; D ambiguous. Germline CDR1 reads SGHTA; CDR2 reads FQGNSA. The CDR3 has 15 amino acids. V lost 5 bases to trimming and J lost 4 bases, with 17 bases between them. This CDR3 reads CASSLMWLLGTEAFF. The CDR3 DNA follows: TGTGCCAGCAGCCTCATGTGGTTACTAGGCACTGAAGCTTTCTTT.

The chain recombines TRBV30 with TRBJ1-6; D unresolved. Germline V gene data show CDR1 as GTSNPN and CDR2 as SVGIG (reference sequence). The CDR3 consists of 13 residues. The ends were cut back, 4 bases at V and 10 bases at J, with 14 bases in the middle. The CDR3 nucleotides read TGTGCCTGGAAAACAATTGGTGGCTCACCCCTCCACTTT. It yields the protein CAWKTIGGSPLHF.

The chain employs TRBV27 and TRBJ2-1; TRBD2 agrees at 15 bases. Germline values: CDR1 MNHEY, CDR2 SMNVEV (reference sequence). CDR3 length equals 19 residues. Trimming cost V 0 bases and J 5 bases; bases outside gene matches: 8. The DNA of the CDR3 is TGTGCCAGCAGTTTATCGAAAGGACTAGCGGGAGGGATGGACAATGAGCAGTTCTTC. Translating it yields CASSLSKGLAGGMDNEQFF.

The chain employs TRBV28 and TRBJ2-1, with 10 bases matching TRBD2. Germline CDR1 reads MDHEN; CDR2 reads SYDVKM. This CDR3 contains 16 residues. V was clipped by 8 bases and J by 0 bases; unmatched bases: 7. The CDR3: CASHGASGSSYNEQFF. CDR3 coding DNA: TGTGCCAGCCACGGGGCTAGCGGGAGCTCCTACAATGAGCAGTTCTTC.

This chain uses TRBV7-2 with TRBJ2-2; TRBD1 matches 7 bases. The junction had 4 bases not matched to a gene; V was cut back by 1 base and J by 5 bases. This CDR3 spans 15 amino acids. The germline CDR1 and CDR2 sequences are SGHTA and FQGNSA. CDR3 sequence (DNA): TGTGCCAGCAGCTTAGAGGGGGCTTGGACCGGGGAGCTGTTTTTT. It yields the protein CASSLEGAWTGELFF. The whole variable domain, remainder taken from reference TRBV7-2 and TRBJ2-2, is GAGVSQSPSNKVTEKGKDVELRCDPISGHTALYWYRQSLGQGLEFLIYFQGNSAPDKSGLPSDRFSAERTGGSVSTLTIQRTQQEDSAVYLCASSLEGAWTGELFFGEGSRLTVL.

This rearrangement joins TRBV11-3 to TRBJ2-7; D gene ambiguous. The CDR3 is 13 residues long. The V end lost 5 bases, the J end lost 4 bases, and 12 bases lay between the germline ends. The germline gives CDR1 SGHNT, CDR2 YENEEA. The CDR3 protein is CASSLGSGYEQYF. CDR3 bases: TGTGCCAGCAGCCTCGGGTCCGGGTACGAGCAGTACTTC.

The V and J genes are TRBV5-4 and TRBJ2-1, with D possibly TRBD1 on 6 matching bases. V lost 3 bases and J lost 7, with 14 bases in between. The germline V gene encodes CDR1 SGHNT and CDR2 YYREEE (reference sequence). The CDR3 runs to 14 residues. As DNA, the CDR3 is TGTGCCAGCAGCTCGTGGACAGATTCGAATGAGCAGTTCTTC. It specifies CASSSWTDSNEQFF.

The chain combines TRBV4-3 with TRBJ1-5, with D tentatively TRBD1 (6 bases). Germline CDR1 is LGHNA and CDR2 is YSLEER. The ends were cut back, 1 base at V and 7 bases at J, with 14 bases in the middle. The CDR3 has 15 residues. For the CDR3, the DNA is TGCGCCAGCAGCCAAGTGGCGGGGGCTGGACAGCCCCAGCATTTT. It is translated as CASSQVAGAGQPQHF.

This chain joins TRBV5-6 and TRBJ2-1; D is possibly TRBD2 (6 bases). CDR3 size: 14 residues. V lost 4 bases, J lost 1 base, and 9 bases lay in between. CDR1 and CDR2 (germline): SGHDT, YYEEEE. CDR3 sequence (DNA): TGTGCCAGCAGCAATGCGGGGTCCTACAATGAGCAGTTCTTC. It is translated as CASSNAGSYNEQFF.

The chain recombines TRBV11-3 with TRBJ1-1; 10 bases map to TRBD1. Germline loops: CDR1 SGHNT, CDR2 YENEEA. CDR3 length equals 14 residues. The trim removed 5 bases at V and 8 bases at J, leaving 8 bases unmatched. The DNA of the CDR3 is TGTGCCAGCAGCCAAAGAGGACAGGGGGGCGAAGCTTTCTTT. Amino acid sequence: CASSQRGQGGEAFF.

The V gene is TRBV16, the J gene TRBJ1-1; D is perhaps TRBD1 (5 bases). V was clipped by 2 bases and J by 1 base, with 8 bases between them. The CDR3 extends over 14 amino acids. Germline assignment: CDR1 KGHSY and CDR2 FQNENV. The CDR3 protein is CASSQRQTNTEAFF. In nucleotides, the CDR3 is TGTGCCAGCAGCCAAAGACAGACGAACACTGAAGCTTTCTTT. The variable domain in full, with the rest retrieved from reference TRBV16 and TRBJ1-1, is GEEVAQTPKHLVRGEGQKAKLYCAPIKGHSYVFWYQQVLKNEFKFLISFQNENVFDETGMPKERFSAKCLPNSPCSLEIQATKLEDSAVYFCASSQRQTNTEAFFGQGTRLTVV.

V usage is TRBV6-2 or TRBV6-3 and J usage is TRBJ2-7; D not resolved. Germline loops: CDR1 MNHEY, CDR2 SVGEGT. This CDR3 contains 11 residues. Trimming stripped 6 bases from V and 4 bases from J, with 7 bases between. The CDR3 is CASSLTYEQYV. The CDR3 bases are TGTGCCAGCAGCCTTACTTACGAGCAGTACGTC.

The V call is TRBV5-4, the J call TRBJ2-1; TRBD1 aligns across 7 bases. CDR3 size: 12 residues. Unmatched junction bases numbered 0, after V lost 4 bases and J lost 5 bases. The germline V gene has CDR1 SGHNT and CDR2 YYREEE (reference sequence). The CDR3 here is CASSGTDNEQFF. For the CDR3, the DNA is TGTGCCAGCAGCGGGACAGACAATGAGCAGTTCTTC.

The gene calls are TRBV5-4 and TRBJ2-3, with 10 bases aligning to TRBD2. This CDR3 is built from 15 residues. Germline-derived CDR1 and CDR2 are SGHNT and YYREEE (reference sequence). V shed 0 bases, J shed 4 bases, and the junction held 2 bases outside the gene matches. CDR3 region: CASSLGSGGADTQYF. CDR3 bases: TGTGCCAGCAGCTTGGGGAGCGGGGGGGCAGATACGCAGTATTTT.